This record covers a single T cell receptor (beta chain). These data originate in a study of blood T cell repertoires in COVID-19. The overall study: COVID-19 samples collected from the United States, Italy and Spain covered acute and convalescent phases.

The CDR3 loop spans 14 amino acids. Germline CDR1 and CDR2: LGHNT and FRNRAP. V shed 0 bases, J shed 3 bases, and the junction held 1 base outside the gene matches. Study processing details: Researchers report that nucleated cell counts were estimated from reference gene primer amplification. The table came from immunoSEQ multiplex PCR; TCRdb's copy has only in-frame clones and leaves some out. That table supplies the V and J calls and clone size; D and trimming were determined from the DNA. Of a few hundred thousand clones in the sample, roughly 86% are singletons; the top ten hold over 7.5%. Sequenced material: peripheral blood. V usage is TRBV12-5 and J usage is TRBJ1-2; 7 nucleotides line up with TRBD1. The receptor was isolated from a man aged 40-55 years who had recovered from COVID-19. In nucleotides, the CDR3 is TGTGCTAGTGGTTTGGTCACAGGGGACTATGGCTACACCTTC. It specifies CASGLVTGDYGYTF. Full variable domain (missing parts from reference TRBV12-5 and TRBJ1-2): DARVTQTPRHKVTEMGQEVTMRCQPILGHNTVFWYRQTMMQGLELLAYFRNRAPLDDSGMPKDRFSAEMPDATLATLKIQPSEPRDSAVYFCASGLVTGDYGYTFGSGTRLTVV.